A selection of T cell receptor beta chains follows, all from one sample in a study of blood T cell repertoires in COVID-19. Profiled with immunoSEQ multiplex PCR; TCRdb holds only in-frame clones, not every one. This table has approximately 200,000 clones, 70% to 90% appearing once. The sample was peripheral blood. These receptors all come from a man aged 40-49 years with acute or convalescent COVID-19. Both conserved end residues are part of each CDR3. The D gene is left open where the match is weak.

d_gene,v_gene,j_gene,CDR3aa,CDR3nt
NA,TRBV19,TRBJ1-2,CASSIAVDRLYGYTF,TGTGCCAGTAGTATAGCCGTTGACAGATTGTATGGCTACACCTTC
NA,TRBV7-2,TRBJ1-1,CASSLGRGGMNTEAFF,TGTGCCAGCAGCTTAGGCAGAGGAGGGATGAACACTGAAGCTTTCTTT
NA,TRBV12-3/TRBV12-4,TRBJ1-1,CASSFTALREAFF,TGTGCCAGCAGTTTTACCGCCCTCAGGGAAGCTTTCTTT
NA,TRBV19,TRBJ2-1,CASSGFSPGFSQEQFF,TGTGCCAGTAGTGGGTTTAGCCCCGGGTTTAGTCAGGAGCAGTTCTTC
TRBD1,TRBV5-1,TRBJ2-5,CASSLGDSQETQYF,TGCGCCAGCAGCTTGGGGGACAGCCAAGAGACCCAGTACTTC
TRBD1,TRBV24-1,TRBJ1-4,CATSDRQGASEKLFF,TGTGCCACCAGTGATCGACAGGGTGCTAGTGAAAAACTGTTTTTT
NA,TRBV27,TRBJ2-1,CASSLVPSNNEQFF,TGTGCCAGCAGTTTAGTCCCTAGCAACAATGAGCAGTTCTTC
NA,TRBV30,TRBJ1-1,CARAGETEAFF,TGTGCTCGTGCGGGGGAGACTGAAGCTTTCTTT
TRBD1,TRBV7-3,TRBJ1-1,CASSLTGRNTEAFF,TGTGCCAGCAGCCTGACAGGGAGGAACACTGAAGCTTTCTTT
TRBD1,TRBV25-1,TRBJ2-1,CASSGSDRASNEQFF,TGTGCCAGCAGTGGCTCGGACAGGGCAAGCAATGAGCAGTTCTTC